This passage covers 5 T cell receptor beta chains from one sample sequenced in a study of T cells in localized non-small cell lung cancer. Profiling relied on immunoSEQ multiplex PCR, and the TCRdb table lists in-frame clones only, not all of them. Seen here are just under 20,000 clones, around 83% observed once, and the top ten hold about 4.7%. The starting material was peripheral blood, obtained before any cancer treatment. Source of these receptors: a man aged 35 to 69 with stage I lung adenocarcinoma.

The chain joins TRBV5-1 to TRBJ1-6; D not certain. Germline CDR1 SGHRS, CDR2 YFSETQ. Trimming stripped 2 bases from V and 9 bases from J, with 12 bases between. CDR3 length: 14 residues. The CDR3 protein is CASSLSFPGSPLHF. The CDR3 bases are TGCGCCAGCAGCTTATCCTTCCCCGGTTCACCCCTCCACTTT.

The CDR3 reads CASSYLGTGEKLFF. For the CDR3, the DNA is TGTGCCAGCAGTTATCTCGGGACAGGGGAAAAACTGTTTTTT. The V gene is TRBV6-5, the J gene TRBJ1-4, with 9 bases fitting TRBD1. After removal of 3 bases from V and 8 bases from J, the junction contained 4 bases not matched to a gene. CDR1 is MNHEY, CDR2 SVGAGI, per germline. The CDR3 sequence is 14 residues long.

In nucleotides, the CDR3 is TGCAGCGTTGTGAGACAGCTCTACGAGCAGTACTTC. It encodes CSVVRQLYEQYF. The V and J genes are TRBV29-1 and TRBJ2-7; tentative D call: TRBD1 (5 bases). Trimming shortened V by 4 bases and J by 3 bases, and 10 bases separated the two germline ends. This CDR3 is built from 12 residues. Germline V gene sequence: CDR1 SQVTM, CDR2 ANQGSEA.

The chain combines TRBV7-8 with TRBJ2-7; D perhaps matches TRBD2 (5 bases). CDR1 is SGHVS and CDR2 is FQNEAQ in the germline V gene. The V and J ends lost 5 bases and 3 bases respectively, with 17 bases between them. The CDR3 totals 15 residues. CDR3 sequence: CASSIRGVSNYEQYF. CDR3 coding DNA: TGTGCCAGCAGCATCCGGGGTGTTTCGAACTACGAGCAGTACTTC. Full variable domain (rest looked up from reference TRBV7-8 and TRBJ2-7): GAGVSQSPRYKVAKRGQDVALRCDPISGHVSLFWYQQALGQGPEFLTYFQNEAQLDKSGLPSDRFFAERPEGSVSTLKIQRTQQEDSAVYLCASSIRGVSNYEQYFGPGTRLTVT.

The chain uses TRBV10-3 and TRBJ2-7, with no clear D. The V end was cut by 10 bases, the J end by 2 bases, with 30 bases between. CDR1 is ENHRY and CDR2 is SYGVKD in the germline V gene. The CDR3 is 18 amino acids. The CDR3 is CATENRLRTDTKTYEQYF. The DNA of the CDR3 is TGTGCCACGGAAAACCGCTTACGTACGGATACCAAAACCTACGAGCAGTACTTC.